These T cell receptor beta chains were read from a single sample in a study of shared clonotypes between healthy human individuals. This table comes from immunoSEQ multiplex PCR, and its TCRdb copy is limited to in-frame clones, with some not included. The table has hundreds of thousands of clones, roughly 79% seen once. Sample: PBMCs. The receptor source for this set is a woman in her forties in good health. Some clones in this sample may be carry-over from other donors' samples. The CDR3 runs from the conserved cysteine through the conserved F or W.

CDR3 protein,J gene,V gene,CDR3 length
CASSLDTGELFF,TRBJ2-2,TRBV7-3,12
CASSPLRGHYTGELFF,TRBJ2-2,TRBV7-2,16
CASSRKDGNTEAFF,TRBJ1-1,TRBV5-1,14
CASSFDTGEYGYTF,TRBJ1-2,TRBV28,14
CASSVALGEETQYF,TRBJ2-5,TRBV9,14
CASSPAGTSGAYEQYF,TRBJ2-7,TRBV28,16
CAWLPGVMQPQHF,TRBJ1-5,TRBV30,13
CASSQEQGPPETQYF,TRBJ2-5,TRBV4-2,15
CASSQGMGTEAFF,TRBJ1-1,TRBV4-3,13
CASSQGSYEQYF,TRBJ2-7,TRBV11-2,12
CASSDSKVGYTF,TRBJ1-2,TRBV6-4,12
CASSVDTDTQYF,TRBJ2-3,TRBV9,12
CASSLEAHTDTQYF,TRBJ2-3,TRBV11-2,14
CASSLPQDRDTGELFF,TRBJ2-2,TRBV11-2,16
CSVLPPGQTNTEAFF,TRBJ1-1,TRBV29-1,15
CASSPQYEQYF,TRBJ2-7,TRBV2,11
CASIGGADGNTIYF,TRBJ1-3,TRBV28,14
CASSLTWGSTDTQYF,TRBJ2-3,TRBV7-2,15
CASREGQMNTEAFF,TRBJ1-1,TRBV10-2,14
CASSFDSGLSYEQYF,TRBJ2-7,TRBV7-3,15
CASSRQGTPDTQYF,TRBJ2-3,TRBV19,14
CASSPNPGGTSTDTQYF,TRBJ2-3,TRBV4-3,17
CASSSTGGDTEAFF,TRBJ1-1,TRBV7-3,14
CASSSMGQFYPLHF,TRBJ1-6,TRBV7-2,14
CASSFLYYSTGELFF,TRBJ2-2,TRBV11-2,15
CASSDLGSETQYF,TRBJ2-5,TRBV10-2,13
CASRPQEYQETQYF,TRBJ2-5,TRBV7-9,14
CASSLAAASFNNEQFF,TRBJ2-1,TRBV11-2,16
CSVVRVTSYNEQFF,TRBJ2-1,TRBV29-1,14
CASTQPGQPHEQYF,TRBJ2-7,TRBV28,14
CAISKTGTGEDGYTF,TRBJ1-2,TRBV10-3,15
CASSQTEGGGPDTQYF,TRBJ2-3,TRBV4-2,16